The 31 T cell receptor beta chains presented below share a single source sample, sequenced in a study of graft-versus-host responses after intestinal transplantation. No cognate antigen is known for these TCRs. Sequencing used immunoSEQ multiplex PCR; TCRdb keeps in-frame clones, though not all of them. The profile shows roughly 100,000 clones, about 90% of them singletons. Sample: unstimulated CD4+ T cells sorted from spleen or lymph node cells, taken before intestinal transplant. These receptors were taken from a human donor who received an intestinal transplant.

V gene TRBV6-5 combines with J gene TRBJ2-2, with 8 nucleotides matching TRBD2. The germline V gene encodes CDR1 MNHEY and CDR2 SVGAGI. There are 15 residues in the CDR3. V was pared by 5 bases and J by 1 base, with 3 bases of the junction left unmatched. CDR3 loop: CASSRLARNTGELFF. The DNA of the CDR3 is TGTGCCAGCAGTAGACTAGCGAGGAACACCGGGGAGCTGTTTTTT.

V gene TRBV5-6 combines with J gene TRBJ2-3; D remains ambiguous. The V gene's germline CDR1 is SGHDT and CDR2 YYEEEE. V was shortened by 0 bases and J by 8 bases, with 16 bases between the two germline ends. This CDR3 is built from 15 residues. CDR3 sequence: CASSLVGNLVGTQYF. CDR3 bases: TGTGCCAGCAGCTTGGTAGGGAATCTCGTCGGTACGCAGTATTTT.

J is TRBJ1-5 and V is TRBV19, with D perhaps TRBD1 (6 bases). Trimming stripped 4 bases from V and 0 bases from J, with 25 bases between. This CDR3 has 20 residues. Germline CDR1 and CDR2: LNHDA and SQIVND (reference sequence). As DNA, the CDR3 is TGTGCCAGTAGTACCCGAAGATCAGGGGTTTCCCCAAATAGCAATCAGCCCCAGCATTTT. Protein sequence: CASSTRRSGVSPNSNQPQHF. The complete variable domain, with remaining parts taken from reference TRBV19 and TRBJ1-5, reads DGGITQSPKYLFRKEGQNVTLSCEQNLNHDAMYWYRQDPGQGLRLIYYSQIVNDFQKGDIAEGYSVSREKKESFPLTVTSAQKNPTAFYLCASSTRRSGVSPNSNQPQHFGDGTRLSIL.

The chain links TRBV11-2 to TRBJ1-6, with D uncertain. V was cut by 0 bases and J by 9 bases, with 12 bases left in between. The CDR3 spans 15 residues. Germline V gene data show CDR1 as SGHAT and CDR2 as FQNNGV. The CDR3 reads CASSLDPGVSSPLHF. The CDR3 DNA reads as TGTGCCAGCAGCTTAGATCCAGGAGTCAGTTCACCCCTCCACTTT.

In this sample, this clone turned up a few times. The chain uses TRBV7-9 and TRBJ2-7, with D possibly matching TRBD1 (5 bases). V was pared by 4 bases and J by 1 base, with 11 bases between. This CDR3 has 14 amino acids. Germline loops: CDR1 SEHNR, CDR2 FQNEAQ (reference sequence). The CDR3 loop reads CASSSGDRSYEQYF. The DNA of the CDR3 is TGTGCCAGCAGCTCAGGCGACAGATCCTACGAGCAGTACTTC.

This chain uses TRBV5-4 with TRBJ2-7; D could derive from TRBD1 or TRBD2 (5 bases each). The germline V and J ends were trimmed by 6 bases and 2 bases, with 12 bases remaining between them. This CDR3 is built from 13 residues. From germline, CDR1 is SGHNT and CDR2 YYREEE (reference sequence). Here the CDR3 reads CASTRDAAYEQYF. For the CDR3, the DNA is TGTGCCAGCACCCGGGACGCGGCCTACGAGCAGTACTTC.

The chain uses TRBV11-2 and TRBJ2-7; D is uncertain. The germline gives CDR1 SGHAT, CDR2 FQNNGV. Trimming pared 5 bases from V and 3 bases from J, leaving 11 bases between. This CDR3 has 13 residues. In nucleotides, the CDR3 is TGTGCCAGCAGCGGGCAGGTGATCTACGAGCAGTACTTC. This encodes CASSGQVIYEQYF. Looking up the rest from reference TRBV11-2 and TRBJ2-7 gives the full variable domain: EAGVAQSPRYKIIEKRQSVAFWCNPISGHATLYWYQQILGQGPKLLIQFQNNGVVDDSQLPKDRFSAERLKGVDSTLKIQPAKLEDSAVYLCASSGQVIYEQYFGPGTRLTVT.

This chain connects TRBV2 to TRBJ1-2; D not resolved. The CDR3 loop spans 12 amino acids. In germline, CDR1 is SNHLY, CDR2 FYNNEI. Trimming stripped 4 bases from V and 8 bases from J, with 11 bases between. The CDR3 region is CASSGEGSGYTF. The DNA for the CDR3 is TGTGCCAGCAGTGGAGAAGGGAGCGGCTACACCTTC.

V and J are TRBV5-4 and TRBJ2-7, with 7 bases aligning to TRBD2. The CDR3 covers 15 residues. CDR1 SGHNT and CDR2 YYREEE come from the germline V gene (reference sequence). The junction had 7 bases not matched to a gene; V was cut back by 4 bases and J by 0 bases. CDR3: CASSASSGSSYEQYF. CDR3 bases: TGTGCCAGCAGCGCCTCTAGCGGCAGCTCCTACGAGCAGTACTTC.

The chain has TRBV19 and TRBJ1-2, with 9 bases identical to TRBD1. The CDR3 length is 16 residues. In germline, CDR1 is LNHDA, CDR2 SQIVND (reference sequence). Trimming cost V 5 bases and J 4 bases; bases outside gene matches: 11. CDR3 region: CASSATGTGNSYGYTF. In DNA form, the CDR3 reads TGTGCCAGTAGTGCGACCGGGACAGGGAACTCCTATGGCTACACCTTC. The full variable domain, rest sourced from reference TRBV19 and TRBJ1-2, is DGGITQSPKYLFRKEGQNVTLSCEQNLNHDAMYWYRQDPGQGLRLIYYSQIVNDFQKGDIAEGYSVSREKKESFPLTVTSAQKNPTAFYLCASSATGTGNSYGYTFGSGTRLTVV.

This sequence joins TRBV11-1 and TRBJ1-2; TRBD1 agrees at 7 bases. With V trimmed by 1 base and J by 6 bases, 8 bases remained unmatched. The germline V gene has CDR1 SGHAT and CDR2 FQDESV (reference sequence). There are 15 residues in the CDR3. This CDR3 is CASSLEAGTGDGYTF. CDR3 bases: TGTGCCAGCAGCTTAGAAGCTGGAACAGGGGATGGCTACACCTTC.

This clone was picked up one time. V and J are TRBV6-5 and TRBJ2-7, with D unclear. CDR1 is MNHEY, CDR2 SVGAGI, per germline. V shed 0 bases and J shed 1 base, with 7 bases lying between them. This CDR3 region has 14 residues. The CDR3 region has the DNA TGTGCCAGCAGTTACTCGATGACGTCCTACGAGCAGTACTTC. Residues: CASSYSMTSYEQYF.

The V call is TRBV2, the J call TRBJ2-3; no clear D. V dropped 3 bases and J dropped 2 bases, with 6 bases sitting between them. The CDR3 contains 13 residues. Germline lookup yields CDR1 SNHLY and CDR2 FYNNEI. CDR3 nucleotide sequence: TGTGCCAGCAGTGACCTACACACAGATACGCAGTATTTT. This codes for CASSDLHTDTQYF. Full variable domain (remainder filled in from reference TRBV2 and TRBJ2-3): EPEVTQTPSHQVTQMGQEVILRCVPISNHLYFYWYRQILGQKVEFLVSFYNNEISEKSEIFDDQFSVERPDGSNFTLKIRSTKLEDSAMYFCASSDLHTDTQYFGPGTRLTVL.

The gene calls are TRBV15 and TRBJ2-3, with TRBD2 matching 9 bases. The CDR3 is 18 amino acids. J was trimmed by 6 bases and V by 0 bases; bases with no gene match: 13. CDR1 LNHNV and CDR2 YYDKDF come from the germline V gene (reference sequence). The CDR3 DNA sequence: TGTGCCACCAGCAGAGATTCACTGCGGGGGGGCCCATCGGATACGCAGTATTTT. This translates into CATSRDSLRGGPSDTQYF.

This sequence joins TRBV27 and TRBJ1-2; TRBD1 matches at 7 bases. The CDR3 consists of 15 residues. From germline, CDR1 is MNHEY and CDR2 SMNVEV (reference sequence). With V trimmed by 8 bases and J by 2 bases, 11 bases remained unmatched. The CDR3, as DNA: TGTGCCAGCTGTCCCCCGGGACAGAGAAACTATGGCTACACCTTC. Residues: CASCPPGQRNYGYTF.

V is TRBV11-2 and J is TRBJ2-1; 8 bases fit TRBD2. The ends lost 1 base at V and 2 bases at J; junction bases unmatched: 1. CDR1 SGHAT and CDR2 FQNNGV come from the germline V gene. The CDR3 has 15 amino acids. CDR3 residues: CASSLVRGAYNEQFF. CDR3 nucleotides: TGTGCCAGCAGCTTAGTGCGGGGGGCCTACAATGAGCAGTTCTTC.

The chain is built from TRBV28 and TRBJ2-1; tentatively, D is TRBD2 (5 bases). Deletions cut 4 bases from V and 12 bases from J, with 13 bases between. CDR3 length: 12 residues. In germline, CDR1 is MDHEN, CDR2 SYDVKM. The DNA of the CDR3 is TGTGCCAGCAGTTCTTCAGGACTTGGGCAGTTCTTC. Protein sequence: CASSSSGLGQFF.

This chain joins TRBV5-4 and TRBJ2-7; D is ambiguous. Germline CDR1 reads SGHNT; CDR2 reads YYREEE (reference sequence). The V end was cut by 0 bases, the J end by 4 bases, with 5 bases between. This CDR3 spans 12 amino acids. This chain's CDR3 is CASSLVGYEQYF. CDR3 nucleotides: TGTGCCAGCAGCTTGGTCGGGTACGAGCAGTACTTC.

This rearrangement joins TRBV7-3 to TRBJ2-7; 9 bases line up with TRBD2. The CDR3 spans 15 residues. V was pared by 2 bases and J by 5 bases, with 7 bases of the junction left unmatched. Germline-derived CDR1 and CDR2 are SGHTA and FQGTGA. The chain's CDR3 is CASSLPGGGANEQYF. The CDR3 bases are TGTGCCAGCAGCTTACCCGGCGGGGGGGCCAACGAGCAGTACTTC.

Only one count was recorded for this clone. The chain uses TRBV11-2 and TRBJ2-7; 7 nucleotides align to TRBD2. The V and J ends lost 5 bases and 1 base, in that order; junction bases with no gene match: 8. From germline, CDR1 is SGHAT and CDR2 FQNNGV. This CDR3 has 15 amino acids. The CDR3 region has the DNA TGTGCCAGCAGCCTTCGGACTAGTTTGTCCTACGAGCAGTACTTC. Translating gives CASSLRTSLSYEQYF.

V usage is TRBV5-1 and J usage is TRBJ1-3; D is unresolved. This CDR3 is 15 amino acids long. Per the germline V gene, CDR1 is SGHRS and CDR2 is YFSETQ. V was pared by 1 base and J by 1 base, with 9 bases between. CDR3 nucleotides: TGCGCCAGCAGCTTGACACTTAGTTCTGGAAACACCATATATTTT. Encoded protein: CASSLTLSSGNTIYF.

In regard to this clone: One end of the junction fails to match germline, which may point to a read error. The chain recombines TRBV29-1 with TRBJ2-6; no firm D call. The V gene's germline CDR1 is SQVTM and CDR2 ANQGSEA. There are 15 residues in the CDR3. In DNA, the CDR3 is TGCAGCGCCGGCACCAGCCCATCTGGAGCCAACGTCCTGACTTTC. Translated: CSAGTSPSGANVLTF. The full variable domain, in which reference TRBV29-1 and TRBJ2-6 provide the parts outside the CDR3, is SAVISQKPSRDICQRGTSLTIQCQVDSQVTMMFWYRQQPGQSLTLIATANQGSEATYESGFVIDKFPISRPNLTFSTLTVSNMSPEDSSIYLCSAGTSPSGANVLTFGAGSRLTVL.

The chain employs TRBV27 and TRBJ2-7; D not resolved. The germline V gene has CDR1 MNHEY and CDR2 SMNVEV (reference sequence). The CDR3 covers 15 residues. V was shortened by 4 bases and J by 0 bases, with 13 bases between the two germline ends. CDR3 region: CASSSSQKSSYEQYF. The CDR3 DNA reads as TGTGCCAGCAGTTCCAGCCAAAAGAGCTCCTACGAGCAGTACTTC.

The V call is TRBV28, the J call TRBJ2-3; D is uncertain. Germline CDR1 reads MDHEN; CDR2 reads SYDVKM. V was clipped by 10 bases and J by 0 bases, with 11 bases between them. The CDR3 has 13 amino acids. The CDR3 nucleotides are TGTGCCACCTCGGACCGCAGCACAGATACGCAGTATTTT. Protein sequence: CATSDRSTDTQYF.

The V gene is TRBV6-5, the J gene TRBJ1-6; D is uncertain. This CDR3 region has 13 residues. V was pared by 5 bases and J by 9 bases, with 11 bases between. CDR1 is MNHEY and CDR2 is SVGAGI in the germline V gene. As DNA, the CDR3 is TGTGCCAGCAGTGGTCAGAGTTCTTCACCCCTCCACTTT. Its protein product is CASSGQSSSPLHF.

The chain employs TRBV2 and TRBJ2-4; 7 bases map to TRBD1. In germline, CDR1 is SNHLY, CDR2 FYNNEI. Trimming removed 3 bases from V and 10 bases from J; junction bases left unmatched: 12. This CDR3 has 15 amino acids. The CDR3 reads CASSELTGQAGIQYF. CDR3 DNA: TGTGCCAGCAGTGAGTTGACAGGGCAGGCTGGGATTCAGTACTTC.

The gene calls are TRBV27 and TRBJ2-1; 9 bases match TRBD2. Trimming at V came to 8 bases and at J to 5 bases, leaving 10 bases not matched to a gene. The CDR3 runs 15 residues. Germline V CDR1 and CDR2: MNHEY, SMNVEV (reference sequence). CDR3 residues: CASVADLAGNNEQFF. The CDR3 coding sequence is TGTGCCAGCGTGGCTGACCTAGCGGGAAACAATGAGCAGTTCTTC.

The rearrangement uses TRBV5-1 and TRBJ2-3; D may correspond to TRBD1 or TRBD2 (6 bases each). Deletions cut 6 bases from V and 2 bases from J, with 22 bases between. This CDR3 has 17 residues. CDR1 and CDR2 (germline): SGHRS, YFSETQ. CDR3 nucleotides: TGCGCCAGCACATCGGGGGCGGCTAGCGTTATCACAGATACGCAGTATTTT. Residues: CASTSGAASVITDTQYF.

The rearrangement links TRBV7-2 to TRBJ2-7, with 8 nucleotides matching TRBD2. The CDR3 is made up of 14 amino acids. The germline gives CDR1 SGHTA, CDR2 FQGNSA. J gave up 4 bases and V 3 bases, and 5 bases lay outside the gene matches. The CDR3: CASSLISGEYEQYF. As DNA, the CDR3 is TGTGCCAGCAGCTTGATTAGCGGGGAATACGAGCAGTACTTC. The full variable domain, completed using reference TRBV7-2 and TRBJ2-7, is GAGVSQSPSNKVTEKGKDVELRCDPISGHTALYWYRQSLGQGLEFLIYFQGNSAPDKSGLPSDRFSAERTGGSVSTLTIQRTQQEDSAVYLCASSLISGEYEQYFGPGTRLTVT.

The chain recombines TRBV20-1 with TRBJ2-3; D unresolved. CDR3 length: 11 residues. Germline-derived CDR1 and CDR2 are DFQATT and SNEGSKA (reference sequence). The ends were cut back, 5 bases at V and 2 bases at J, with 5 bases in the middle. CDR3 in amino acids: CSARNTDTQYF. CDR3 in DNA: TGCAGTGCTCGTAACACAGATACGCAGTATTTT.

This clone occurred a few times. CDR3 in amino acids: CASSSDTEAFF. For the CDR3, the DNA is TGTGCCAGCAGCTCAGACACTGAAGCTTTCTTT. The J gene is TRBJ1-1, the V gene TRBV5-6; D is ambiguous. V lost 3 bases and J 3 bases, leaving 3 bases between the germline ends. CDR1 is SGHDT, CDR2 YYEEEE, per germline. CDR3 length: 11 residues.